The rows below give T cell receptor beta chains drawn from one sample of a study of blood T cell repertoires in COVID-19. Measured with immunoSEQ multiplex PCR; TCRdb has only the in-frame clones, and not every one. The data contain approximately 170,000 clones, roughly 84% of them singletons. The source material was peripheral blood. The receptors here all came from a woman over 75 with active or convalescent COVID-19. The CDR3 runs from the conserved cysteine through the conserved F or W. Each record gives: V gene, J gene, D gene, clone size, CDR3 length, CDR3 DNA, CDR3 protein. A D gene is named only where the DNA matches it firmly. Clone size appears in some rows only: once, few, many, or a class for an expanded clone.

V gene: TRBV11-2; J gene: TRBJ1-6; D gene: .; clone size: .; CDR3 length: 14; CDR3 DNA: TGTGCCAGCACAGGTCTCTCTTATAATTCACCCCTCCACTTT; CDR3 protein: CASTGLSYNSPLHF
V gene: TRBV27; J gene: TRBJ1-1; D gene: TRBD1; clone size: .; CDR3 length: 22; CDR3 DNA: TGTGCCAGCAGTTTGCGTCAGCCGGGACAGGGGATCCCCCCTTCTACCGGCACTGAAGCTTTCTTT; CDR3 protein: CASSLRQPGQGIPPSTGTEAFF
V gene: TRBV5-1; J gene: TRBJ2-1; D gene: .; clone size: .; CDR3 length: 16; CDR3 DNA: TGCGCCAGCAGCTTGGACGGTGCACAGGCCTACAATGAGCAGTTCTTC; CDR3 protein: CASSLDGAQAYNEQFF
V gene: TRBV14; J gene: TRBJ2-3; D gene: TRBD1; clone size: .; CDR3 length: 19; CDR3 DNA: TGTGCCAGCAGCCAAGAGATTTACCGGACAGGGGGCGTCGTAGATACGCAGTATTTT; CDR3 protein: CASSQEIYRTGGVVDTQYF
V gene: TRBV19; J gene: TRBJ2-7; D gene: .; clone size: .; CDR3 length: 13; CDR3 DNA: TGTGCCAGTAGTAAAACAGTGACCTACGAGCAGTACTTC; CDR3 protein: CASSKTVTYEQYF
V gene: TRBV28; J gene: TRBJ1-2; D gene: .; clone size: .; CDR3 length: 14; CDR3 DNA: TGTGCCAGCAGTTCAGGATCCACTAACTATGGCTACACCTTC; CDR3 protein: CASSSGSTNYGYTF
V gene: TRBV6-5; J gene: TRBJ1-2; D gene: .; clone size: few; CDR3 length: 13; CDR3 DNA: TGTGCCAGCAGTCGGACAGTAAACTATGGCTACACCTTC; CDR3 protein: CASSRTVNYGYTF
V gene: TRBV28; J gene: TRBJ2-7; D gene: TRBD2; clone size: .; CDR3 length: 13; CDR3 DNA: TGTGCCAGCAAGGCGGGAGGAATCAACGAGCAGTACTTC; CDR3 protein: CASKAGGINEQYF
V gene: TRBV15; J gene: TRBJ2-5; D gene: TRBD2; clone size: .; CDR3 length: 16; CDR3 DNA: TGTGCCACCAGCACAAGACTAGCGGGAGGGGTAGAGACCCAGTACTTC; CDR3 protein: CATSTRLAGGVETQYF
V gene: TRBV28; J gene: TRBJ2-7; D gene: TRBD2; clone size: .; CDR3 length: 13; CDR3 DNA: TGTGCCAGCAGGGCCGGGACTACCTACGAGCAGTACTTC; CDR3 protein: CASRAGTTYEQYF
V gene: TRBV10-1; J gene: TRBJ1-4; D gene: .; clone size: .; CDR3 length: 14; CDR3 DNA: TGCGCCAGCAGTGAGCCGGGGGACGGAGAAAAACTGTTTTTT; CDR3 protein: CASSEPGDGEKLFF
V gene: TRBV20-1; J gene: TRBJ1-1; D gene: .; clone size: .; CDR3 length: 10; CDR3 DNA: TGCAGTGCTAGTGGAGATGAAGCTTTCTTT; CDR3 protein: CSASGDEAFF
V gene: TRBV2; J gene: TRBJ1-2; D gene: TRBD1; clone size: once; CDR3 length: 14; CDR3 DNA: TGTGCCAGCAGACCCACAGGGGGATGGTATGGCTACACCTTC; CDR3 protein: CASRPTGGWYGYTF
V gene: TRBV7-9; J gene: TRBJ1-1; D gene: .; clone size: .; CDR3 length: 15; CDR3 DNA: TGTGCCAGCAGCTTACCAGGGATCGGGCTGACTGAAGCTTTCTTT; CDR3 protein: CASSLPGIGLTEAFF
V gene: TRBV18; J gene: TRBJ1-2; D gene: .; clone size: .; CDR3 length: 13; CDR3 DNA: TGTGCCAGCTCACTCGGCAGGCTTAGTGGCTACACCTTC; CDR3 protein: CASSLGRLSGYTF
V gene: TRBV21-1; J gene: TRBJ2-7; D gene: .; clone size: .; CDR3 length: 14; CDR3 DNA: TGTGCCAGCACCAATTCGAGCGGAGACTACGAGCAGTACTTC; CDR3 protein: CASTNSSGDYEQYF